This is a list of T cell receptor beta chains from one sample in a study of cytomegalovirus exposure and HLA in healthy donors. Measured with immunoSEQ multiplex PCR; TCRdb has only the in-frame clones, and not every one. The table has about 130,000 clones, about 88% seen once; the top ten hold 8% to 9.5%. Sequencing was done on a sample of PBMCs. The receptors were sampled from a young woman in good health and CMV-seropositive. Each CDR3 is given with its conserved first and last residue. The D gene is left open where the match is weak. Rows give clone size only sometimes, using once, few, many, or a class for an expanded clone.

v_gene	d_gene	abundance	j_gene	CDR3nt	CDR3aa
TRBV6-5	-	once	TRBJ2-7	TGTGCCAGCAGTTCCCCGGACAGGAAGGGAGGCTACGAGCAGTACTTC	CASSSPDRKGGYEQYF
TRBV5-1	-	-	TRBJ2-3	TGCGCCAGCACTCCGTCGGGGGGCCGCACAGATACGCAGTATTTT	CASTPSGGRTDTQYF
TRBV2	-	once	TRBJ2-7	TGTGCCAGCAGTGATTCGGGGGGCCGTGAGCAGTACTTC	CASSDSGGREQYF
TRBV21-1	-	few	TRBJ1-1	TGTGCCAGCAGCAAAGGCCGCTGCGGCACTGAAGCTTTCTTT	CASSKGRCGTEAFF
TRBV19	TRBD1	once	TRBJ1-2	TGTGCCAGTACCAATCCCCTGGGACAGGGACGTGGCTACACCTTC	CASTNPLGQGRGYTF
TRBV6-5	-	-	TRBJ2-7	TGTGCCAGCAGTTACCAGGGAGGACCCTACGAGCAGTACTTC	CASSYQGGPYEQYF
TRBV6-5	-	-	TRBJ2-5	TGTGCCAGCTCAAGGGGTGGGACCCAGTACTTC	CASSRGGTQYF
TRBV12-5	TRBD1	-	TRBJ2-5	TGTGCTAGTGGCTACGTCCGGGACAGGAGGATTCAAGAGACCCAGTACTTC	CASGYVRDRRIQETQYF
TRBV6-5	TRBD1	-	TRBJ1-2	TGTGCCAGCAGTTACTCGACAGGGGGCGCCTATGGCTACACCTTC	CASSYSTGGAYGYTF
TRBV10-2	TRBD1	-	TRBJ1-1	TGCGCCAGCAGTGTTACATTGACAGGGGCTACTGAAGCTTTCTTT	CASSVTLTGATEAFF
TRBV6-5	-	-	TRBJ2-2	TGTGCCAGCAGTTACTCCCTTCCCGGGGAGCTGTTTTTT	CASSYSLPGELFF
TRBV5-1	-	once	TRBJ1-1	TGCGCCAGCAGCCCCCAAACAGGCTCCACTGAAGCTTTCTTT	CASSPQTGSTEAFF